These 30 T cell receptor beta chains were all obtained from the same sample, sequenced in a study of T cells in women clearing cervical HPV infection. Clones were sequenced by immunoSEQ multiplex PCR, and TCRdb holds only the in-frame ones, with some missing. This repertoire includes 20,000 to 25,000 clones. The material sequenced was blood buffy coat. These receptors all stem from a woman between 18 and 70 years old with a cervical HPV16 infection that either progressed to CIN3+ or cleared (not recorded which).

For this clone: The observed sequence ends 3 residues before the CDR3 terminus, with the missing tail filled in from the germline J gene. This chain uses TRBV7-9 with TRBJ1-2; no clear D gene. The germline CDR1 and CDR2 sequences are SEHNR and FQNEAQ (reference sequence). The CDR3 extends over 11 amino acids. CDR3 in amino acids: CASSSEGDYTF. The part of the CDR3 DNA that was read is TGTGCCAGCAGCTCTGAGGGCGAC.

CDR3 region: CSVRDSQVSYDTEAFF. The DNA read from the CDR3 is TGCAGCGTTAGGGACAGTCAAGTTTCCTATGACACTGAA. The chain recombines TRBV29-1 with TRBJ1-1, with TRBD1 matching 7 bases. The CDR3 extends 3 residues past the end of the read, so its final part is completed from the germline J gene. V was pared by 5 bases and J by 3 bases, with 15 bases of the junction left unmatched. Germline CDR1 and CDR2: SQVTM and ANQGSEA. This CDR3 contains 16 residues.

Notes on this clone: Read sequence stops 3 residues before the CDR3 end, and the germline J gene provides the missing end. The genes are TRBV4-1 and TRBJ2-2; TRBD2 aligns across 8 bases. Trimming took 5 bases from V and 2 from J; bases not matched to a gene: 10. The CDR3 is made up of 17 amino acids. CDR1 is MGHRA, CDR2 YSYEKL, per germline. CDR3 sequence reads: CASSKTSGGRNTGELFF. The part of the CDR3 DNA that was read is TGCGCCAGCAGCAAAACAAGCGGGGGCCGAAACACCGGGGAG.

Note on this clone: With the read ending 3 residues before the CDR3 end, the germline J gene is used to fill in that end. This rearrangement joins TRBV30 to TRBJ2-2; 7 bases are a match to TRBD1. The CDR3 totals 15 residues. Germline V gene data show CDR1 as GTSNPN and CDR2 as SVGIG (reference sequence). The covered CDR3 bases are TGTGCCTACATGCCAGCAGACAGGGAACGCGAAAAG. It translates to CAYMPADREREK. The whole CDR3 reads CAYMPADREREKLFF. The full variable domain, in which reference TRBV30 and TRBJ2-2 provide the parts outside the CDR3, is SQTIHQWPATLVQPVGSPLSLECTVEGTSNPNLYWYRQAAGRGLQLLFYSVGIGQISSEVPQNLSASRPQDRQFILSSKKLLLSDSGFYLCAYMPADREREKLFFGEGSRLTVL.

Notes on this clone: The DNA ends 3 residues before the CDR3 does, and the rest of the CDR3 is filled in from the germline J gene. V usage is TRBV5-1 and J usage is TRBJ2-5, with 14 bases fitting TRBD2. The ends lost 3 bases at V and 1 base at J; junction bases unmatched: 2. The CDR3 has 16 residues. Germline-derived CDR1 and CDR2 are SGHRS and YFSETQ. The CDR3 is CASSWTSGRRQETQYF. The part of the CDR3 DNA that was read is TGCGCCAGCAGCTGGACTAGCGGGAGGCGCCAAGAGACC.

Notes on this clone: From the germline J gene comes the end of the CDR3, since the read stops 3 residues before it. The chain recombines TRBV6-2 or TRBV6-3 with TRBJ2-7; 7 nucleotides align to TRBD1. CDR3 length: 17 amino acids. Germline-derived CDR1 and CDR2 are MNHEY and SVGEGT. V shed 6 bases and J 3 bases; nucleotides not matched to a gene: 17. CDR3 in amino acids: CASRSRPLNYRGYEQYF. The part of the CDR3 DNA that was read is TGTGCCAGCAGATCACGCCCGCTAAACTACAGGGGCTACGAG.

Of note for this clone: The CDR3 extends 3 residues past the end of the read, so its final part is completed from the germline J gene. V and J are TRBV5-1 and TRBJ2-3; 7 positions agree with TRBD2. CDR1 and CDR2 (germline): SGHRS, YFSETQ. The CDR3 consists of 15 residues. Trimming cost V 4 bases and J 0 bases; bases outside gene matches: 5. Incomplete CDR3 DNA: TGCGCCAGCAGCGCCAGGGAGGGTAGCACAGATACG. This translates into CASSAREGSTDT. The entire CDR3 protein is CASSAREGSTDTQYF.

On this clone: The read ends 3 residues early relative to the CDR3; the germline J gene fills the gap. This sequence joins TRBV10-3 and TRBJ1-2, with D unclear. This CDR3 region has 15 residues. Germline assignment: CDR1 ENHRY and CDR2 SYGVKD. The CDR3 bases that were read are TGTGCCATCTCCTTGCGGGAGGGCCCTCAGGATGAG. Amino acids: CAISLREGPQDE. The CDR3 in its entirety is CAISLREGPQDEYTF.

CDR3 loop: CASGTGYNSPLHF. The part of the CDR3 DNA that was read is TGTGCCAGTGGAACAGGGTATAATTCACCC. V is TRBV19 and J is TRBJ1-6, with a tentative D call TRBD1 (6 bases). The read halts 3 residues ahead of the CDR3 end, with the missing end drawn from the germline J gene. CDR3 length: 13 amino acids. V lost 8 bases, J lost 4 bases, and 9 bases lay in between. Germline loops: CDR1 LNHDA, CDR2 SQIVND (reference sequence).

In regard to this clone: The read falls 3 residues short of the CDR3 end, and the missing part is taken from the germline J gene. The chain is built from TRBV20-1 and TRBJ2-5; TRBD2 matches 11 bases. The CDR3 contains 16 residues. Germline assignment: CDR1 DFQATT and CDR2 SNEGSKA (reference sequence). The V and J ends lost 3 bases and 4 bases, in that order; junction bases with no gene match: 10. CDR3 DNA (partial): TGCAGTGCTAGTATTTCCAGGCTAGCGGGAGGAGAGACC. This translates into CSASISRLAGGET. The full CDR3 reads CSASISRLAGGETQYF.

As to this clone: The CDR3 end is not reached by the read, which stops 3 residues before it; the germline J gene fills it in. This chain connects TRBV6-1 to TRBJ1-6; 8 bases agree with TRBD1. The CDR3 totals 14 residues. CDR1 is MNHNS, CDR2 SASEGT, per germline. The sequenced CDR3 bases are TGTGCCAGCAGTGAAGAAATGGACAGGGCGACC. This encodes CASSEEMDRAT. The full-length CDR3 reads as CASSEEMDRATLHF.

Comments on this clone: The read comes to an end 3 residues before the CDR3 does, leaving the germline J gene to fill in the end. The chain combines TRBV20-1 with TRBJ1-1; 8 bases line up with TRBD1. J was trimmed by 1 base and V by 5 bases; bases with no gene match: 12. The CDR3 has 16 amino acids. The germline gives CDR1 DFQATT, CDR2 SNEGSKA (reference sequence). The chain's CDR3 is CSARLRSTGGNTEAFF. The CDR3 DNA, read in part, is TGCAGTGCTCGCCTTAGGTCAACAGGGGGGAACACTGAA.

To note about this clone: Read sequence stops 3 residues before the CDR3 end, and the germline J gene provides the missing end. The V and J genes are TRBV19 and TRBJ2-7; weak D call: TRBD1 (5 bases). V gave up 1 base and J gave up 5 bases, with 9 bases separating them. Looked up from germline, CDR1 is LNHDA and CDR2 is SQIVND (reference sequence). The CDR3 sequence is 13 residues long. The CDR3 DNA, read in part, is TGTGCCAGTAGTATAGTATCAGGGCACGAG. Protein product: CASSIVSGHE. The CDR3 in full is CASSIVSGHEQYF. The whole variable domain, filled in from reference TRBV19 and TRBJ2-7, reads DGGITQSPKYLFRKEGQNVTLSCEQNLNHDAMYWYRQDPGQGLRLIYYSQIVNDFQKGDIAEGYSVSREKKESFPLTVTSAQKNPTAFYLCASSIVSGHEQYFGPGTRLTVT.

The chain's CDR3 is CASSQDLGQGPAGNTIYF. The CDR3 bases that were read are TGTGCCAGCAGCCAAGATCTTGGCCAGGGGCCAGCTGGAAACACC. The chain employs TRBV14 and TRBJ1-3; TRBD1 might be the D (6 bases). The CDR3 extends 3 residues past the end of the read, so its final part is completed from the germline J gene. The germline V gene encodes CDR1 SGHDN and CDR2 FVKESK. Trimming cost V 0 bases and J 2 bases, with 17 bases left between them. CDR3 length: 18 amino acids.

Comment on this clone: Read data end 3 residues before the CDR3 end; the end is taken from the germline J gene. J is TRBJ2-1 and V is TRBV30; 13 bases are a match to TRBD2. Germline V gives CDR1 GTSNPN, CDR2 SVGIG (reference sequence). V shed 2 bases and J 9 bases; nucleotides not matched to a gene: 7. The CDR3 extends over 15 amino acids. CDR3 amino acids: CAWSTLAGGPSEQFF. CDR3 DNA, as far as it was read: TGTGCCTGGAGTACACTAGCGGGAGGGCCAAGTGAG. The full variable domain, its missing parts supplied by reference TRBV30 and TRBJ2-1, is SQTIHQWPATLVQPVGSPLSLECTVEGTSNPNLYWYRQAAGRGLQLLFYSVGIGQISSEVPQNLSASRPQDRQFILSSKKLLLSDSGFYLCAWSTLAGGPSEQFFGPGTRLTVL.

The CDR3: CSVSGQGVNEQFF. CDR3 DNA (partial): TGCAGCGTTTCCGGACAGGGAGTTAATGAG. V is TRBV29-1 and J is TRBJ2-1; 8 nucleotides agree with TRBD1. The CDR3 end is not reached by the read, which stops 3 residues before it; the germline J gene fills it in. CDR3 size: 13 residues. V dropped 5 bases and J dropped 7; count of bases not matched to a gene: 7. CDR1 and CDR2 from the germline V gene are SQVTM and ANQGSEA.

With respect to this clone: Read sequence stops 3 residues before the CDR3 end, and the germline J gene provides the missing end. This rearrangement joins TRBV6-1 to TRBJ2-1; TRBD1 aligns across 9 bases. Germline CDR1 reads MNHNS; CDR2 reads SASEGT. V trimming: 4 bases; J trimming: 7 bases; junction bases outside the gene matches: 2. There are 13 residues in the CDR3. CDR3 bases read: TGTGCCAGCAGTGGGACAGGGGAGAATGAG. Translating it yields CASSGTGENE. The whole CDR3 protein is CASSGTGENEQFF.

On this clone itself: The CDR3 end is not reached by the read, which stops 3 residues before it; the germline J gene fills it in. The J gene is TRBJ2-5, the V gene TRBV20-1; D call uncertain. V gave up 8 bases and J gave up 5 bases, with 12 bases separating them. CDR3 length: 11 residues. The germline V gene has CDR1 DFQATT and CDR2 SNEGSKA (reference sequence). The covered CDR3 bases are TGCAGTTCCCTCTTCCAGGAGACC. Translating it yields CSSLFQET. The full CDR3 reads CSSLFQETQYF.

In regard to this clone: The read ends 3 residues early relative to the CDR3; the germline J gene fills the gap. This chain links TRBV23-1 with TRBJ2-7; 11 bases fit TRBD2. TRBV23-1 qualifies as an ORF whose function is uncertain. V trimming: 7 bases; J trimming: 2 bases; junction bases outside the gene matches: 16. The CDR3 is made up of 18 amino acids. CDR3 in amino acids: CASNFARGLAGGPYEQYF. CDR3 DNA, as far as it was read: TGCGCCAGCAATTTCGCCAGAGGATTAGCGGGAGGGCCCTACGAG.

For this clone: The CDR3 end is not reached by the read, which stops 3 residues before it; the germline J gene fills it in. The chain uses TRBV29-1 and TRBJ2-5; no firm D call. V was pared by 6 bases and J by 5 bases, with 28 bases between. The CDR3 length is 17 residues. Germline CDR1 SQVTM, CDR2 ANQGSEA. The covered CDR3 bases are TGCAGCGTCTCCATGTCGTTGCAGTTGAATGGCCTCGAGACC. Its translation: CSVSMSLQLNGLET. The whole CDR3 sequence reads CSVSMSLQLNGLETQYF.

A remark on this clone: The DNA ends 3 residues before the CDR3 does, and the rest of the CDR3 is filled in from the germline J gene. J is TRBJ2-5 and V is TRBV19, with 7 bases matching TRBD1. This CDR3 is 16 amino acids long. Germline V CDR1 and CDR2: LNHDA, SQIVND (reference sequence). With 2 bases clipped from V and 5 bases from J, the junction kept 11 bases outside the gene matches. CDR3 bases read: TGTGCCAGTAGTATAACCGGGACAGAAGACCGGGAGACC. This sequence encodes CASSITGTEDRET. The full CDR3 reads CASSITGTEDRETQYF.

In regard to this clone: Read coverage stops 3 residues before the CDR3 terminus; the germline J gene supplies the remainder. Within the sample, other DNA sequences also encode this same CDR3. The chain carries TRBV13 and TRBJ2-1; 10 bases map to TRBD2. Germline-derived CDR1 and CDR2 are PRHDT and FYEKMQ (reference sequence). V was clipped by 5 bases and J by 4 bases; unmatched bases: 8. The CDR3 contains 16 residues. CDR3 amino acids: CASSPLRTSGYNEQFF. Partial CDR3 DNA: TGTGCCAGCAGCCCCCTCCGGACTAGCGGATACAATGAG.

Of note for this clone: The CDR3 end lies 3 residues beyond the end of the read and is filled in from the germline J gene. The chain couples TRBV7-9 to TRBJ2-2; TRBD1 agrees at 8 bases. The CDR3 covers 14 residues. Looked up from germline, CDR1 is SEHNR and CDR2 is FQNEAQ (reference sequence). CDR3 loop: CASSPRQGNSPLFF. The CDR3 DNA, read in part, is TGTGCCAGCAGCCCCAGACAGGGGAATTCACCG.

The CDR3 DNA, read in part, is TGCAGTGCTAGAAATGGGGCAGCGGGAGGCGAGACC. Its protein is CSARNGAAGGET. The full CDR3 protein is CSARNGAAGGETQYF. J is TRBJ2-5 and V is TRBV20-1; 9 bases map to TRBD2. The read ends 3 residues early relative to the CDR3; the germline J gene fills the gap. The V and J ends lost 2 bases and 5 bases, in that order; junction bases with no gene match: 9. CDR3 length equals 15 residues. CDR1 and CDR2 from the germline V gene are DFQATT and SNEGSKA (reference sequence).

To note about this clone: Read coverage stops 3 residues before the CDR3 terminus; the germline J gene supplies the remainder. V and J are TRBV19 and TRBJ1-5; 9 bases align to TRBD1. The germline V gene has CDR1 LNHDA and CDR2 SQIVND (reference sequence). Trimming removed 6 bases from V and 3 bases from J; junction bases left unmatched: 9. The CDR3 spans 16 residues. The CDR3 region is CASRGLGQGNNQPQHF. The covered CDR3 bases are TGTGCCAGTAGAGGACTGGGACAGGGAAACAATCAGCCC. Together with reference TRBV19 and TRBJ1-5, the CDR3 gives the full variable domain: DGGITQSPKYLFRKEGQNVTLSCEQNLNHDAMYWYRQDPGQGLRLIYYSQIVNDFQKGDIAEGYSVSREKKESFPLTVTSAQKNPTAFYLCASRGLGQGNNQPQHFGDGTRLSIL.

As concerns this clone: The read halts 3 residues ahead of the CDR3 end, with the missing end drawn from the germline J gene. This rearrangement joins TRBV19 to TRBJ1-1, with D tentatively TRBD1 (6 bases). Trimming shortened V by 9 bases and J by 5 bases, and 19 bases separated the two germline ends. Germline-derived CDR1 and CDR2 are LNHDA and SQIVND (reference sequence). The length of the CDR3 is 14 residues. The CDR3 loop reads CASLPLGGRTEAFF. The sequenced part of the CDR3 DNA is TGTGCCAGCCTACCATTGGGGGGGCGAACTGAA.

Of note for this clone: The read ends 3 residues early relative to the CDR3; the germline J gene fills the gap. V gene TRBV7-3 combines with J gene TRBJ2-7, with a possible D match to TRBD2 (5 bases). The germline V gene encodes CDR1 SGHTA and CDR2 FQGTGA. The V end lost 1 base, the J end lost 4 bases, and 14 bases lay between the germline ends. The CDR3 sequence is 15 residues long. CDR3 bases read: TGTGCCAGCAGCTTAAGTGGAAGCGGTTTGTACGAG. It yields the protein CASSLSGSGLYE. The entire CDR3 protein reads CASSLSGSGLYEQYF.

As concerns this clone: The read ends 3 residues early relative to the CDR3; the germline J gene fills the gap. The chain has TRBV20-1 and TRBJ2-5; D might be TRBD1 (6 bases). V shed 0 bases and J shed 0 bases, with 8 bases lying between them. There are 14 residues in the CDR3. The germline V gene has CDR1 DFQATT and CDR2 SNEGSKA (reference sequence). The CDR3: CSARDGDNQETQYF. The CDR3 DNA, read in part, is TGCAGTGCTAGAGATGGGGACAACCAAGAGACC.

Turning to this clone: The read finishes 3 residues shy of the CDR3 end, and the germline J gene is used to complete it. The chain has TRBV19 and TRBJ2-1; 10 nucleotides match TRBD2. The CDR3 length is 16 residues. V shed 5 bases and J 4 bases; nucleotides not matched to a gene: 8. Looked up from germline, CDR1 is LNHDA and CDR2 is SQIVND (reference sequence). CDR3 DNA (partial): TGTGCCAGTAGTTTGGTAGCGGGAGGAGGGTACAATGAG. As protein: CASSLVAGGGYNE. The entire CDR3 protein is CASSLVAGGGYNEQFF. Complete variable domain (other parts from reference TRBV19 and TRBJ2-1): DGGITQSPKYLFRKEGQNVTLSCEQNLNHDAMYWYRQDPGQGLRLIYYSQIVNDFQKGDIAEGYSVSREKKESFPLTVTSAQKNPTAFYLCASSLVAGGGYNEQFFGPGTRLTVL.

Points on this clone: The read falls 3 residues short of the CDR3 end, and the missing part is taken from the germline J gene. This chain joins TRBV5-1 and TRBJ1-3, with 8 bases that match TRBD1. The germline V gene encodes CDR1 SGHRS and CDR2 YFSETQ. Trimming cost V 0 bases and J 1 base; bases outside gene matches: 12. The CDR3 loop spans 19 amino acids. This chain's CDR3 is CASSLAGQGLFGSGNTIYF. The sequenced CDR3 bases are TGCGCCAGCAGCTTGGCTGGACAGGGTCTTTTCGGGTCTGGAAACACC.